The next 24 T cell receptor beta chains were all read from a single sample in a study of cytomegalovirus exposure and HLA in healthy donors. The PCR had 60 Vbeta and 13 Jbeta primers. Data came from immunoSEQ multiplex PCR; TCRdb stores just in-frame clones and leaves some out. Among some 200,000 clones, over 70% were seen once, and the ten largest hold about 3.8%. The specimen was PBMCs. These receptor sequences come from a man in his fifties in good health and CMV-seronegative.

Remarks on this clone: Compared with germline, one end of the junction differs, possibly owing to a read error. The chain links TRBV7-7 to TRBJ2-1; D is possibly TRBD2 (7 bases). This CDR3 spans 14 amino acids. Germline loops: CDR1 SSHAT, CDR2 FNYEAQ (reference sequence). CDR3 sequence: CASSLTRGAGEQFF. DNA of the CDR3: TGTGCTAGCAGCTTAACCCGGGGGGCTGGTGAGCAGTTCTTC.

V and J are TRBV2 and TRBJ2-3; TRBD2 matches 11 bases. CDR3 size: 14 residues. V trimming: 8 bases; J trimming: 5 bases; junction bases outside the gene matches: 6. In germline, CDR1 is SNHLY, CDR2 FYNNEI. Written as DNA, the CDR3 is TGTGCCAGCGCCCTAGCGGGGGGACGAGATACGCAGTATTTT. This gives the protein CASALAGGRDTQYF.

Remarks on this clone: One end of the junction is discordant with germline, which a read error may explain. The rearrangement joins TRBV7-9 to TRBJ1-1; D is undetermined. Looked up from germline, CDR1 is SEHNR and CDR2 is FQNEAQ (reference sequence). The CDR3 is 12 amino acids. Written as DNA, the CDR3 is TGTTCCAGCAGCTTCCGGTATTCTGAAGCTTTCTTT. It specifies CSSSFRYSEAFF.

The gene calls are TRBV7-9 and TRBJ2-3, with TRBD2 matching 13 bases. Trimming removed 5 bases from V and 5 bases from J; junction bases left unmatched: 13. CDR1 is SEHNR and CDR2 is FQNEAQ in the germline V gene (reference sequence). The CDR3 runs to 18 residues. CDR3 in amino acids: CASSPTSGGARKRDTQYF. CDR3 nucleotides: TGTGCCAGCAGCCCAACTAGCGGGGGGGCCAGGAAGAGAGATACGCAGTATTTT.

The rearrangement links TRBV27 to TRBJ2-5, with a possible D match to TRBD1 (6 bases). There are 16 residues in the CDR3. Trimming took 2 bases from V and 5 from J, leaving 18 bases between them. Germline V CDR1 and CDR2: MNHEY, SMNVEV (reference sequence). Here the CDR3 reads CASSLVGTSSSETQYF. For the CDR3, the DNA is TGTGCCAGCAGTTTAGTTGGGACAAGTTCTAGTGAGACCCAGTACTTC.

A few counts support this clone. The V gene is TRBV29-1, the J gene TRBJ1-5, with TRBD1 as a possible D gene (6 bases). Trimming took 4 bases from V and 5 from J, leaving 15 bases between them. The length of the CDR3 is 14 residues. Looked up from germline, CDR1 is SQVTM and CDR2 is ANQGSEA. CDR3 DNA sequence: TGCAGCGTTGGGGACACAGGAAGGGATCAGCCCCAGCATTTT. Its protein product is CSVGDTGRDQPQHF.

This clone has a handful of counts. This chain joins TRBV18 and TRBJ2-5; the D is unclear. The CDR3 covers 13 residues. With 4 bases removed from V and 4 bases from J, the gap between germline ends came to 10 bases. CDR1 KGHSH and CDR2 LQKENI come from the germline V gene. Written as DNA, the CDR3 is TGTGCCAGCTCACGCGCGGATGGAGAGACCCAGTACTTC. As protein: CASSRADGETQYF.

V usage is TRBV2 and J usage is TRBJ1-1, with 7 bases aligning to TRBD1. This CDR3 comprises 11 residues. The germline gives CDR1 SNHLY, CDR2 FYNNEI. V was clipped by 8 bases and J by 4 bases; unmatched bases: 1. Here the CDR3 reads CASRQGTEAFF. The CDR3 DNA follows: TGTGCCAGCCGACAGGGCACTGAAGCTTTCTTT. The whole variable domain, remainder taken from reference TRBV2 and TRBJ1-1, is EPEVTQTPSHQVTQMGQEVILRCVPISNHLYFYWYRQILGQKVEFLVSFYNNEISEKSEIFDDQFSVERPDGSNFTLKIRSTKLEDSAMYFCASRQGTEAFFGQGTRLTVV.

V is TRBV2 and J is TRBJ1-1, with 7 bases aligning to TRBD1. This CDR3 contains 13 residues. From germline, CDR1 is SNHLY and CDR2 FYNNEI. V trimming: 8 bases; J trimming: 3 bases; junction bases outside the gene matches: 6. CDR3 in DNA: TGTGCCAGCCGAACTACAGGGGACACTGAAGCTTTCTTT. This sequence encodes CASRTTGDTEAFF.

This clone appeared a single time. The chain carries TRBV20-1 and TRBJ2-7, with D perhaps matching TRBD1 (5 bases). The CDR3 is 11 amino acids. The germline CDR1 and CDR2 sequences are DFQATT and SNEGSKA (reference sequence). Deletions cut 1 base from V and 6 bases from J, with 7 bases between. The CDR3 DNA follows: TGCAGTGCTAGAGTAGGGGCCGAGCAGTACTTC. It specifies CSARVGAEQYF.

This clone showed up just once. The chain joins TRBV29-1 to TRBJ1-1; 7 nucleotides align to TRBD1. Germline lookup yields CDR1 SQVTM and CDR2 ANQGSEA. V lost 6 bases and J lost 1; bases outside the gene matches: 11. This CDR3 spans 15 amino acids. CDR3 in amino acids: CSVGPGQAANTEAFF. As DNA, the CDR3 is TGCAGCGTGGGCCCTGGACAGGCGGCGAACACTGAAGCTTTCTTT.

This chain links TRBV11-3 with TRBJ2-1; D is possibly TRBD2 (7 bases). The CDR3 has 19 amino acids. Germline loops: CDR1 SGHNT, CDR2 YENEEA. Trimming removed 5 bases at V and 2 bases at J, with 25 bases between. CDR3 loop: CASSPVGWFAGAPYNEQFF. The CDR3 DNA reads TGTGCCAGCAGCCCCGTTGGGTGGTTTGCGGGGGCCCCCTACAATGAGCAGTTCTTC.

A note on this clone: Mismatch with germline at one junction end may stem from a read error. This rearrangement joins TRBV7-9 to TRBJ2-7; D is perhaps TRBD1 (6 bases). The CDR3 runs to 16 residues. Germline lookup yields CDR1 SEHNR and CDR2 FQNEAQ (reference sequence). For the CDR3, the DNA is TGTTCCAGCAGCTCCTTCGGACAGTTATACTCCTACGAGCAGTACTTC. It codes for CSSSSFGQLYSYEQYF.

The chain uses TRBV18 and TRBJ1-1, with a tentative D call TRBD1 (6 bases). This CDR3 has 13 amino acids. In germline, CDR1 is KGHSH, CDR2 LQKENI. The V gene lost 3 bases and the J gene lost 6 bases, with 11 bases spanning the gap. The CDR3 nucleotides are TGTGCCAGCTCACCGAAGGCAGGGGCTGAAGCTTTCTTT. As protein: CASSPKAGAEAFF.

The chain combines TRBV6-1 with TRBJ1-1; a weak D match, TRBD1 (6 bases). The CDR3 is 12 residues long. Between the trimmed V and J ends, which lost 7 bases and 1 base, there was a span of 7 bases. Germline lookup yields CDR1 MNHNS and CDR2 SASEGT. CDR3 sequence reads: CASKGQNTEAFF. The CDR3, as DNA: TGTGCCAGCAAGGGACAGAACACTGAAGCTTTCTTT.

V gene TRBV23-1 combines with J gene TRBJ2-7; D unresolved. TRBV23-1 is classed as an ORF, of uncertain function. The CDR3 is 15 amino acids. V was pared by 0 bases and J by 4 bases, with 13 bases between. This chain's CDR3 is CASSQSLGRNYEQYF. The CDR3 bases are TGCGCCAGCAGTCAATCGTTAGGCAGGAATTACGAGCAGTACTTC.

There are a few counts of this clone. V is TRBV18 and J is TRBJ2-2; a weak D match, TRBD1 (5 bases). Trimming took off 5 bases at V and 6 bases at J, with 10 bases between the two ends. The germline CDR1 and CDR2 sequences are KGHSH and LQKENI. The CDR3 consists of 13 residues. CDR3 in amino acids: CASSIQVSGELFF. The CDR3 DNA follows: TGTGCCAGCTCAATACAGGTTTCCGGGGAGCTGTTTTTT.

This sequence joins TRBV12-5 and TRBJ2-7; D gene unclear. The germline CDR1 and CDR2 sequences are LGHNT and FRNRAP. The CDR3 totals 11 residues. Trimming took off 2 bases at V and 6 bases at J, with 5 bases between the two ends. The chain's CDR3 is CASGLYSEQYF. The DNA for the CDR3 is TGTGCTAGTGGTTTGTACAGCGAGCAGTACTTC. Using reference TRBV12-5 and TRBJ2-7 for the parts outside the CDR3, the full variable domain is DARVTQTPRHKVTEMGQEVTMRCQPILGHNTVFWYRQTMMQGLELLAYFRNRAPLDDSGMPKDRFSAEMPDATLATLKIQPSEPRDSAVYFCASGLYSEQYFGPGTRLTVT.

The chain joins TRBV7-9 to TRBJ1-1; D perhaps matches TRBD1 (5 bases). Trimming took off 6 bases at V and 2 bases at J, with 10 bases between the two ends. The CDR3 runs to 13 residues. From germline, CDR1 is SEHNR and CDR2 FQNEAQ (reference sequence). The CDR3: CASRRDLNTEAFF. The CDR3 region has the DNA TGTGCCAGCAGGCGGGACCTAAACACTGAAGCTTTCTTT. The whole variable domain, filled in from reference TRBV7-9 and TRBJ1-1, reads DTGVSQNPRHKITKRGQNVTFRCDPISEHNRLYWYRQTLGQGPEFLTYFQNEAQLEKSRLLSDRFSAERPKGSFSTLEIQRTEQGDSAMYLCASRRDLNTEAFFGQGTRLTVV.

The V and J genes are TRBV12-5 and TRBJ2-4, with TRBD1 matching over 8 bases. The V and J ends lost 2 bases and 5 bases, in that order; junction bases with no gene match: 2. Per the germline V gene, CDR1 is LGHNT and CDR2 is FRNRAP. This CDR3 is built from 14 residues. The CDR3 bases are TGTGCTAGTGGTTTGTCGGACAGGGAAAACATTCAGTACTTC. The encoded protein is CASGLSDRENIQYF.

The V and J genes are TRBV30 and TRBJ1-1; D is undetermined. Trimming took off 4 bases at V and 1 base at J, with 10 bases between the two ends. The CDR3 runs to 13 residues. From germline, CDR1 is GTSNPN and CDR2 SVGIG (reference sequence). The CDR3 DNA follows: TGTGCCTGGATGTCCGCGTGGAACACTGAAGCTTTCTTT. Its translation is CAWMSAWNTEAFF. Looking up the rest from reference TRBV30 and TRBJ1-1 gives the full variable domain: SQTIHQWPATLVQPVGSPLSLECTVEGTSNPNLYWYRQAAGRGLQLLFYSVGIGQISSEVPQNLSASRPQDRQFILSSKKLLLSDSGFYLCAWMSAWNTEAFFGQGTRLTVV.

The V and J genes are TRBV6-5 and TRBJ2-7; 10 bases line up with TRBD1. This CDR3 has 14 residues. With 6 bases clipped from V and 4 bases from J, the junction kept 6 bases outside the gene matches. The germline V gene encodes CDR1 MNHEY and CDR2 SVGAGI. This chain's CDR3 is CASSLGTGVYEQYF. As DNA, the CDR3 is TGTGCCAGCAGCCTCGGGACAGGGGTATACGAGCAGTACTTC.

The count of this clone is one. The V call is TRBV18, the J call TRBJ2-5; no clear D gene. The J call is uncertain, as TRBJ2-7 better fits the DNA end. Germline CDR1 KGHSH, CDR2 LQKENI. The CDR3 runs 15 residues. CDR3 in amino acids: CASSPPAAALYEQYF. In DNA, the CDR3 is TGTGCCAGCTCACCACCGGCGGCAGCCCTCTACGAGCAGTACTTC.

The CDR3 DNA is TGTGCCAGCTCACCACCGGCGGATAGGTACGAGCAGTACTTC. Protein sequence: CASSPPADRYEQYF. V is TRBV18 and J is TRBJ2-7; unclear D gene. Deletions cut 0 bases from V and 4 bases from J, with 10 bases between. From germline, CDR1 is KGHSH and CDR2 LQKENI. This CDR3 contains 14 residues.